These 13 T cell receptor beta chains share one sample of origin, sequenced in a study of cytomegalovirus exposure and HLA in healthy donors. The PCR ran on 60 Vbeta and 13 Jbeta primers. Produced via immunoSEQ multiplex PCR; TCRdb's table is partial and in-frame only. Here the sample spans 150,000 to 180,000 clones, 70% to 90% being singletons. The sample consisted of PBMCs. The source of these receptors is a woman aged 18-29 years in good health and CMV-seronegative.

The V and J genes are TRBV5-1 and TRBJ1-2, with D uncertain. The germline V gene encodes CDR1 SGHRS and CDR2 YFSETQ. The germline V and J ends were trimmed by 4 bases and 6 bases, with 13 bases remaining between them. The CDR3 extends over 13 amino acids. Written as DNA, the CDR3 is TGCGCCAGCAGCGGCGTTCCCGGAGATGGCTACACCTTC. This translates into CASSGVPGDGYTF. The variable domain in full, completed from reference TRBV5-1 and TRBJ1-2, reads KAGVTQTPRYLIKTRGQQVTLSCSPISGHRSVSWYQQTPGQGLQFLFEYFSETQRNKGNFPGRFSGRQFSNSRSEMNVSTLELGDSALYLCASSGVPGDGYTFGSGTRLTVV.

For the CDR3, the DNA is TGTGCCAGTAGTACCCGGACAGGGGACTATGGCTACACCTTC. Protein product: CASSTRTGDYGYTF. The V and J genes are TRBV19 and TRBJ1-2, with 9 positions matching TRBD1. Germline values: CDR1 LNHDA, CDR2 SQIVND (reference sequence). The V and J ends lost 4 bases and 3 bases, in that order; junction bases with no gene match: 3. The CDR3 contains 14 residues.

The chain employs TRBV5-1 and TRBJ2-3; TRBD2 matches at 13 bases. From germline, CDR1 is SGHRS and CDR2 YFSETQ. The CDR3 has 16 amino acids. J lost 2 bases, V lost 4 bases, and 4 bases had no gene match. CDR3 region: CASSEGLAGPTDTQYF. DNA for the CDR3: TGCGCCAGCAGCGAGGGACTAGCGGGGCCCACAGATACGCAGTATTTT.

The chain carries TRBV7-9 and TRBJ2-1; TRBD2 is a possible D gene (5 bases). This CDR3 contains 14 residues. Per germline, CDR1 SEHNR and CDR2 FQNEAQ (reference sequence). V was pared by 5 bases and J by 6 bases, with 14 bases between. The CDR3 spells CASSPPGIRNEQFF. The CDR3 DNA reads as TGTGCCAGCAGCCCCCCCGGGATCCGCAATGAGCAGTTCTTC.

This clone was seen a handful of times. The CDR3 region is CASLNTGLGEKLFF. The CDR3 DNA sequence: TGTGCCAGTCTCAACACAGGGTTGGGTGAAAAACTGTTTTTT. The V gene is TRBV28, the J gene TRBJ1-4; weak D call: TRBD1 (6 bases). V lost 9 bases, J lost 7 bases, and 18 bases lay in between. CDR3 size: 14 residues. Germline CDR1 MDHEN, CDR2 SYDVKM.

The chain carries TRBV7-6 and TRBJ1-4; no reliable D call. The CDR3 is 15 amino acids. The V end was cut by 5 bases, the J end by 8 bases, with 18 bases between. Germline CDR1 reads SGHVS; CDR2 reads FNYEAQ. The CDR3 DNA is TGTGCCAGCAGCGTATCGGGCTTCACGGGGGAAAAACTGTTTTTT. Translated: CASSVSGFTGEKLFF.

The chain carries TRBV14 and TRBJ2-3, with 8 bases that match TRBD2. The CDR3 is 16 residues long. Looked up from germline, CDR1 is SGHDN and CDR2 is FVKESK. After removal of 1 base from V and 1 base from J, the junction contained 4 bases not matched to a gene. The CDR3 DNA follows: TGTGCCAGCAGCCAAGTATGGCGGGAGGGCACAGATACGCAGTATTTT. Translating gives CASSQVWREGTDTQYF.

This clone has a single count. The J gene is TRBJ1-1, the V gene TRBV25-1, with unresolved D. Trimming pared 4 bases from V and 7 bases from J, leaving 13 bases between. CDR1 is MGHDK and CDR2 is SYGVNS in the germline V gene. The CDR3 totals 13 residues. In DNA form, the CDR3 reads TGTGCCAGCAGTGGATGGGCCGCCGATGAAGCTTTCTTT. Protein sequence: CASSGWAADEAFF.

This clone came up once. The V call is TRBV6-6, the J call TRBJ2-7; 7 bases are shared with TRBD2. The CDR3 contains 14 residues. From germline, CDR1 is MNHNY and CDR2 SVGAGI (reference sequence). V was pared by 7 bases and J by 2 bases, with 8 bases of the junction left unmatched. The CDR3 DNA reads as TGTGCCAGCACTCCCGGGGAGGGAACCTACGAGCAGTACTTC. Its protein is CASTPGEGTYEQYF.

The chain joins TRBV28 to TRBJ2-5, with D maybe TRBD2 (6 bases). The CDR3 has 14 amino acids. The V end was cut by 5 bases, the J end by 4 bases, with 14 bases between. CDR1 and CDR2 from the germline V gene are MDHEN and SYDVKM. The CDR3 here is CASSPRGFGETQYF. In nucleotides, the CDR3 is TGTGCCAGCAGTCCCCGGGGGTTTGGAGAGACCCAGTACTTC.

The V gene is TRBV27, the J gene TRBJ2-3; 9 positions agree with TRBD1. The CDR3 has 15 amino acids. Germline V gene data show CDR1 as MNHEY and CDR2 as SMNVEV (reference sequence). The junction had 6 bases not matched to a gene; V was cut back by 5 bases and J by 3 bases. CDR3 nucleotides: TGTGCCAGCAGTCCGAAGGACAGGGGAACAGATACGCAGTATTTT. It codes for CASSPKDRGTDTQYF.

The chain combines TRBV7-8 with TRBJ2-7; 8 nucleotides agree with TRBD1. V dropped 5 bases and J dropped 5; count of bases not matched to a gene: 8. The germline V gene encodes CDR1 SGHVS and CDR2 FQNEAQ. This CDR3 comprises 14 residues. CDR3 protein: CASSPKTGDDEQYF. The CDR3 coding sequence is TGTGCCAGCAGCCCCAAGACAGGGGACGACGAGCAGTACTTC.

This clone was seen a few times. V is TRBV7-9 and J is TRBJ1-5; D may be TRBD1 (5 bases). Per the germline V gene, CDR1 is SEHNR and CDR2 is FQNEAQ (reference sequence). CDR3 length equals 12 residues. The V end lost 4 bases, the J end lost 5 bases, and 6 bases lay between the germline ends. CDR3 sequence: CASSSGYQPQHF. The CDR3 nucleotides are TGTGCCAGCAGCTCAGGGTATCAGCCCCAGCATTTT.